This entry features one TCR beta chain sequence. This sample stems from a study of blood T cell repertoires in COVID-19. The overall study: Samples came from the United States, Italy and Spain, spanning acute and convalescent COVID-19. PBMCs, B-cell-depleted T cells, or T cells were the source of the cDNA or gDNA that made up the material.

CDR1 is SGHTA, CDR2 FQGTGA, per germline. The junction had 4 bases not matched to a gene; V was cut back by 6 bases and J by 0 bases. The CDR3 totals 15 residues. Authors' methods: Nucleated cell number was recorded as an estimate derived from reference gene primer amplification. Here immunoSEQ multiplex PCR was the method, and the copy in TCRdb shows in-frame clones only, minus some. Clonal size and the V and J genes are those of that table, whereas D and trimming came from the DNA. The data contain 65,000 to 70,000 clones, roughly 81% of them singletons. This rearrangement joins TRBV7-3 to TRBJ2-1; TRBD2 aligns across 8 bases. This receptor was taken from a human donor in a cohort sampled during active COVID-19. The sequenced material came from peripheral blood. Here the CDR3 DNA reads TGTGCCAGCAGTTACAGCGGGAGCTCCTACAATGAGCAGTTCTTC. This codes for CASSYSGSSYNEQFF.